This T cell receptor beta chain was captured by sequencing in a study of siplizumab effects on memory and regulatory T cells. Whole-study results and caveats: Siplizumab conditions gave an average of approximately 70% Treg-derived mappable alloreactive CD4+ clones, versus around 27% for controls. In the presence of siplizumab, alloreactive sequences traceable to unstimulated CD4+ memory cells were significantly reduced. Naive T cells were seemingly more diverse than memory cells, and major contributions to the alloresponse seemed to be made by them. No assignable naive or memory phenotype existed for roughly 75-97% of proliferating CD4+ or CD8+ clones.

Method: immunoSEQ multiplex PCR; TCRdb's copy keeps in-frame clones and lacks some. The sample has around 100,000 clones, more than 85% seen once. With respect to this clone: Its antigen is unknown.

This CDR3 region has 14 residues. After removal of 1 base from V and 6 bases from J, the junction contained 1 base not matched to a gene. The germline CDR1 and CDR2 sequences are SGHTA and FQGNSA. The receptor's source is a human donor in good health. Some clones in this sample may be carry-over from other donors' samples. The sample taken for sequencing was CD4+ T cells sorted from blood. The chain is built from TRBV7-2 and TRBJ2-2; 8 bases are shared with TRBD1. In nucleotides, the CDR3 is TGTGCCAGCAGCTTAGTGACAGGGGCCGGGGAGCTGTTTTTT. Protein sequence: CASSLVTGAGELFF.